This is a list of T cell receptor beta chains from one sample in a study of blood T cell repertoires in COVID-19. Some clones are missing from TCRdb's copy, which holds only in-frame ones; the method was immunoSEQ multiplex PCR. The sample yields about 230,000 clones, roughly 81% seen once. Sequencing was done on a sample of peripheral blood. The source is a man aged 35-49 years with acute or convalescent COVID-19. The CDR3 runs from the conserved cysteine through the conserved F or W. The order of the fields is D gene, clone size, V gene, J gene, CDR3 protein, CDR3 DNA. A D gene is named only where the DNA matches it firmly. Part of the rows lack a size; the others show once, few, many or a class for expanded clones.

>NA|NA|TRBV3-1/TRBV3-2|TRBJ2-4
CASSQGRGELSGKNIQYF
TGTGCCAGCAGCCAAGGCAGGGGGGAGTTAAGTGGGAAAAACATTCAGTACTTC
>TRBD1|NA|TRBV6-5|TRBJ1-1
CASYGTGALNTEAFF
TGTGCCAGCTACGGGACAGGGGCCCTGAACACTGAAGCTTTCTTT
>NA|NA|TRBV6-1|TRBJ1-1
CASSERGMNTEAFF
TGTGCCAGCAGTGAAAGGGGTATGAACACTGAAGCTTTCTTT
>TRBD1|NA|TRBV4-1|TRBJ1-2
CASSQLTGDYGYTF
TGCGCCAGCAGCCAACTGACAGGGGACTATGGCTACACCTTC
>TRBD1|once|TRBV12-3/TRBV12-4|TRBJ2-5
CASSRDRQETQYF
TGTGCCAGCAGTAGGGACAGACAAGAGACCCAGTACTTC
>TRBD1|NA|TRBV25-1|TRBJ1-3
CASTDTRGLGNTIYF
TGTGCCAGCACCGACACCAGGGGGCTTGGAAACACCATATATTTT
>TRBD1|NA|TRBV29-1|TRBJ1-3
CSVRQGADGNTIYF
TGCAGCGTCCGACAGGGGGCAGACGGAAACACCATATATTTT
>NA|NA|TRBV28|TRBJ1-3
CATRRPSGNTIYF
TGTGCCACGCGGAGGCCCTCTGGAAACACCATATATTTT
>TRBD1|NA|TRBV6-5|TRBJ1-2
CASSSTGGNYGYTF
TGTGCCAGCAGTTCCACAGGGGGTAACTATGGCTACACCTTC
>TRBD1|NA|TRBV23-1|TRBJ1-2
CASSPSDRGSSNYGYTF
TGCGCCAGCAGTCCCTCTGACAGGGGCTCCTCTAACTATGGCTACACCTTC
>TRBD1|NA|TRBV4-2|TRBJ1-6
CASSQDRRQGDSPLHF
TGTGCCAGCAGCCAAGATAGGAGACAGGGGGATTCACCCCTCCACTTT
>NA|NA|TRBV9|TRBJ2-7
CASSVSPLQSYEQYF
TGTGCCAGCAGCGTAAGCCCCCTTCAATCCTACGAGCAGTACTTC
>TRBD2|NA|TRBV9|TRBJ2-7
CASSVHGGAIQQYF
TGTGCCAGCAGCGTACACGGGGGGGCTATCCAGCAGTACTTC
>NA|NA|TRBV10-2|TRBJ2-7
CASSESGPEQYF
TGCGCCAGCAGTGAGTCGGGCCCCGAGCAGTACTTC
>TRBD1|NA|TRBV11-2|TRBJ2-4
CASSQLQGAKNIQYF
TGTGCCAGCAGCCAGCTACAGGGGGCCAAAAACATTCAGTACTTC
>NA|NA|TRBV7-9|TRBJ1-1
CASSLLGAGVLNTEAFF
TGTGCCAGCAGCTTACTGGGGGCAGGAGTCTTGAACACTGAAGCTTTCTTT
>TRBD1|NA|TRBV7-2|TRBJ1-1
CASSFPTGVRNTEAFF
TGTGCCAGCAGCTTTCCTACAGGGGTCCGGAACACTGAAGCTTTCTTT
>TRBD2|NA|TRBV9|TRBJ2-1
CASSLTSGGADEQFF
TGTGCCAGCAGCCTGACTAGCGGGGGGGCGGATGAGCAGTTCTTC
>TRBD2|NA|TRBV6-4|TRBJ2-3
CASSSPGGGDTDTQYF
TGTGCCAGCAGCTCGCCCGGGGGGGGAGACACAGATACGCAGTATTTT
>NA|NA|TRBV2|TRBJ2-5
CASSGRGETQYF
TGTGCCAGCAGTGGGAGGGGTGAGACCCAGTACTTC
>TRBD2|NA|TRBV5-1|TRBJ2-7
CASSSVSQRGGLEQYF
TGCGCCAGCAGCTCTGTAAGCCAGCGGGGGGGCCTCGAGCAGTACTTC
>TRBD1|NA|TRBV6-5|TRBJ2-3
CTVQGAYTQYF
TGTACCGTGCAGGGGGCTTATACGCAGTATTTT
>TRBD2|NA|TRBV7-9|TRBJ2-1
CASRGWEGSEQFF
TGTGCCAGCAGAGGCTGGGAGGGCAGTGAGCAGTTCTTC
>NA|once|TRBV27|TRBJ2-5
CASSSPIGGSAQYF
TGTGCCAGCAGTTCTCCCATCGGGGGAAGTGCCCAGTACTTC
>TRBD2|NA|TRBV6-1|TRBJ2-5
CASSEGLAGGLRGETQYF
TGTGCCAGCAGTGAGGGACTAGCGGGGGGGCTGAGGGGAGAGACCCAGTACTTC
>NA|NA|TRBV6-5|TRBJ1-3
CASSYSTSSGNTIYF
TGTGCCAGCAGTTACTCAACGAGCTCTGGAAACACCATATATTTT
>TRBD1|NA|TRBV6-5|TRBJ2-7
CASSTRTGDYEQYF
TGTGCCAGCAGTACCCGGACAGGGGACTACGAGCAGTACTTC
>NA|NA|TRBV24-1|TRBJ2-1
CATSDLTGTHGFF
TGTGCCACCAGTGACCTAACCGGGACTCATGGGTTCTTC
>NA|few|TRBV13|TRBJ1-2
CASSSGGYGYTF
TGTGCCAGCAGCTCTGGAGGCTATGGCTACACCTTC
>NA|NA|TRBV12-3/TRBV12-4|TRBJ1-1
CASSPPGNTEAFF
TGTGCCAGCAGTCCCCCAGGGAACACTGAAGCTTTCTTT
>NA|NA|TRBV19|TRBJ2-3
CASSVQGADTQYF
TGTGCCAGTAGTGTCCAAGGGGCCGATACGCAGTATTTT
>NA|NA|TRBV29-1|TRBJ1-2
CSVLYSGSSANYGYTF
TGCAGCGTTCTTTACAGCGGGAGTTCCGCTAACTATGGCTACACCTTC
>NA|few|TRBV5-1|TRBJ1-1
CASSFTGNTEAFF
TGCGCCAGCAGCTTTACGGGGAACACTGAAGCTTTCTTT
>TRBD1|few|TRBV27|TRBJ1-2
CASSLRTGYGYTF
TGTGCCAGCAGTTTAAGGACAGGGTATGGCTACACCTTC
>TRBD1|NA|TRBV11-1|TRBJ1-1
CASSLGDRVDTEAFF
TGTGCCAGCAGCTTAGGAGACAGGGTTGACACTGAAGCTTTCTTT
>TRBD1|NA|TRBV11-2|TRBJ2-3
CASSHAGQGVADTQYF
TGTGCCAGCAGTCATGCGGGACAGGGGGTTGCAGATACGCAGTATTTT
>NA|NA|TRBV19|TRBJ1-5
CASSIGLAQPQHF
TGTGCCAGTAGTATAGGGTTGGCTCAGCCCCAGCATTTT
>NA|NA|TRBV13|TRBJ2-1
CASSFIQGYNEQFF
TGTGCCAGCAGCTTCATTCAGGGCTACAATGAGCAGTTCTTC
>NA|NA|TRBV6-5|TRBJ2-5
CASSYAETQYF
TGTGCCAGCAGTTACGCGGAGACCCAGTACTTC
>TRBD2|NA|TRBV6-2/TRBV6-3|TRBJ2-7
CASSILSGTSLIYEQYF
TGTGCCAGCAGTATACTCTCCGGGACTAGCCTTATCTACGAGCAGTACTTC
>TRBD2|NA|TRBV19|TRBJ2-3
CASSLTGTKSTDTQYF
TGTGCCAGTAGTCTTACCGGGACTAAGAGCACAGATACGCAGTATTTT
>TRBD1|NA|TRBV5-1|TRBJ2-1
CASSRQGVEQFF
TGCGCCAGCAGCCGACAGGGCGTTGAGCAGTTCTTC
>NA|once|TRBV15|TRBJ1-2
CATSREVRGADGYTF
TGTGCCACCAGCAGAGAGGTCAGGGGCGCGGATGGCTACACCTTC
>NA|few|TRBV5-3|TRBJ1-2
CARSRQVPYGYTF
TGTGCCAGAAGCAGACAGGTCCCCTATGGCTACACCTTC
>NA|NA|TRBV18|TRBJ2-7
CASSPSGGLGDEQYF
TGTGCCAGCTCACCCTCCGGGGGGCTAGGCGACGAGCAGTACTTC
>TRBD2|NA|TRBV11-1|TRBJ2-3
CASSPGLAGSVDTQYF
TGTGCCAGCAGCCCGGGACTAGCGGGGTCGGTAGATACGCAGTATTTT
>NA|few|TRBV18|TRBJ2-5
CASSPYQSLGETQYF
TGTGCCAGCTCACCATACCAGAGCCTCGGGGAGACCCAGTACTTC
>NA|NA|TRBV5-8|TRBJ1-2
CASSPRSYGYTF
TGTGCCAGCAGCCCTCGGTCCTATGGCTACACCTTC
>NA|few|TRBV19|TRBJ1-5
CASSIGGSPTDYSNQPQHF
TGTGCCAGTAGTATTGGTGGCAGCCCGACTGACTATAGCAATCAGCCCCAGCATTTT
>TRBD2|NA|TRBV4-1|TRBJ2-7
CASGPLAGSSYEQYF
TGCGCCAGCGGCCCACTAGCGGGGAGCTCCTACGAGCAGTACTTC
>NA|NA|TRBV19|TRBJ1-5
CASSMVRTFNQPQHF
TGTGCCAGTAGTATGGTTCGGACTTTTAATCAGCCCCAGCATTTT
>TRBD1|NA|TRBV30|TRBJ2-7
CAWNHGQGSNEQYF
TGTGCCTGGAACCATGGACAGGGATCAAACGAGCAGTACTTC
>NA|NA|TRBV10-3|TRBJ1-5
CAISGDINQPQHF
TGTGCCATCAGCGGGGACATCAATCAGCCCCAGCATTTT
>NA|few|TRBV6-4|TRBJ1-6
CASSEGANSPLHF
TGTGCCAGCAGTGAGGGGGCTAATTCACCCCTCCACTTT
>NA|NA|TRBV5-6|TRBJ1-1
CASSPWGGRYTEAFF
TGTGCCAGCAGCCCATGGGGGGGGCGCTACACTGAAGCTTTCTTT
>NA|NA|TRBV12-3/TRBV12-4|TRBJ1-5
CASSPPPGGGQHF
TGTGCCAGCAGCCCTCCCCCCGGAGGCGGCCAGCATTTT
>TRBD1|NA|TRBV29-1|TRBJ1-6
CSVRDRDNSPLHF
TGCAGCGTCCGGGACAGGGATAATTCACCCCTCCACTTT